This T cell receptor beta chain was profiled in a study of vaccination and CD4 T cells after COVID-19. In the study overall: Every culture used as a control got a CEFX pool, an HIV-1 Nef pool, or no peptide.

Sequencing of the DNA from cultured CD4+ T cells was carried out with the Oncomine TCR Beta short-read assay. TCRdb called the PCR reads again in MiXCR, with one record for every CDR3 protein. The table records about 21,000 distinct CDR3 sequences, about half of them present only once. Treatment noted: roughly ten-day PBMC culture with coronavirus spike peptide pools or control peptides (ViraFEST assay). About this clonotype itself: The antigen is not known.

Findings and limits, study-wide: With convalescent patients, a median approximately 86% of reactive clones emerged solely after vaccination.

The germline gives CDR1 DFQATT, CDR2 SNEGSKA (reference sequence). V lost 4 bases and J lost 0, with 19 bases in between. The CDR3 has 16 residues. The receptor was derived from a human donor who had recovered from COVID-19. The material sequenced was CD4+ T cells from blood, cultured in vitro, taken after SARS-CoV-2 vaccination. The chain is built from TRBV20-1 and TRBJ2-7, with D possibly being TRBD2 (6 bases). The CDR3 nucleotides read TGCAGTGCTACGCACGTAGAGGCGGGATACTCCTACGAGCAGTACTTC. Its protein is CSATHVEAGYSYEQYF.